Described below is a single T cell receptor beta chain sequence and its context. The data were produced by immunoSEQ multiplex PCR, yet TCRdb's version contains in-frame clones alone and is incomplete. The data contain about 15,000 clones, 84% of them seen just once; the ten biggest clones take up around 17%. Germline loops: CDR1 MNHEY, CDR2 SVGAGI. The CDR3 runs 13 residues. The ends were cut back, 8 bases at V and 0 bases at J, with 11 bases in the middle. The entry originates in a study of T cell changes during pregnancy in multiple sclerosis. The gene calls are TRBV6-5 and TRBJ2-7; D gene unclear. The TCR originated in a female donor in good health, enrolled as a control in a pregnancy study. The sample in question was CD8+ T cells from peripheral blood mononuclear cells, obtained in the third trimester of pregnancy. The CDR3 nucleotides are TGTGCCAGCGGCGCGGAGAGCTCCTACGAGCAGTACTTC. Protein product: CASGAESSYEQYF.